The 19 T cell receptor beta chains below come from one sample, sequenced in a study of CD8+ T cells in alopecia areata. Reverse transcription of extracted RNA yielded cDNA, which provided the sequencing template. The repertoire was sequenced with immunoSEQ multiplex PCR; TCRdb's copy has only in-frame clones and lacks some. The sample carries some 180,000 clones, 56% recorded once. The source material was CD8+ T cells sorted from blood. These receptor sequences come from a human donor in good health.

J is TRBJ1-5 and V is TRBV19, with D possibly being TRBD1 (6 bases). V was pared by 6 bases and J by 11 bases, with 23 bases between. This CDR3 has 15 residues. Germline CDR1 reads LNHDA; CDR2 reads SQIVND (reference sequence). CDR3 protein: CASSPGGGGYRAQHF. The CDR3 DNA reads TGTGCCAGTAGCCCCGGAGGGGGAGGCTATCGGGCCCAGCATTTT.

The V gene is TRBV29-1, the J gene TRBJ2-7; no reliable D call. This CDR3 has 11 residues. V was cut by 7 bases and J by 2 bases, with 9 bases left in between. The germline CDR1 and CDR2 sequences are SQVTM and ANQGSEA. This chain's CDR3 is CSGTTTYEQYF. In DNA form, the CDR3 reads TGCAGCGGGACGACAACCTACGAGCAGTACTTC.

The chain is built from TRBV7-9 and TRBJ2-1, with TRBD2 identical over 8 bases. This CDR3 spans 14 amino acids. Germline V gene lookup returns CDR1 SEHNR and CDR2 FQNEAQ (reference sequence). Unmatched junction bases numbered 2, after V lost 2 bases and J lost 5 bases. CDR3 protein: CASSLSGRHNEQFF. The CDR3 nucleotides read TGTGCCAGCAGCTTAAGCGGGAGACACAATGAGCAGTTCTTC.

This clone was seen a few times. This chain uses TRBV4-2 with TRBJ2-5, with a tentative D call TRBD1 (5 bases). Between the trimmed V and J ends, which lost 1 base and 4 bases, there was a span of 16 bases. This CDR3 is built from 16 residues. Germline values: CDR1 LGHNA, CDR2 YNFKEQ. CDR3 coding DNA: TGTGCCAGCAGCCAAGCTGTGGGGCGGAGCGTAGAGACCCAGTACTTC. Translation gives CASSQAVGRSVETQYF.

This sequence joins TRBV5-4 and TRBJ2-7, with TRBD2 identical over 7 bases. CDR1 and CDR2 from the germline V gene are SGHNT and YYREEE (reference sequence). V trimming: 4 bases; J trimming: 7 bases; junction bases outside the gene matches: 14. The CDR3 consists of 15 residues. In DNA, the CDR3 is TGTGCCAGCAGCCCCATGCCGGTGGGACTAAGTGAGCAGTACTTC. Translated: CASSPMPVGLSEQYF. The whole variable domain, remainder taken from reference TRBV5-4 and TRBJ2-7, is ETGVTQSPTHLIKTRGQQVTLRCSSQSGHNTVSWYQQALGQGPQFIFQYYREEENGRGNFPPRFSGLQFPNYSSELNVNALELDDSALYLCASSPMPVGLSEQYFGPGTRLTVT.

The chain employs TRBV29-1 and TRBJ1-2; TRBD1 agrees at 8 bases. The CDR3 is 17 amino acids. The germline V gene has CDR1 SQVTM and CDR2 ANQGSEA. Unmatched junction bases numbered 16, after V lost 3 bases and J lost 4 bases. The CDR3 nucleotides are TGCAGCGTTGATTGGGGGGAAAACAGGGGGTTCAGCTATGGCTACACCTTC. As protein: CSVDWGENRGFSYGYTF.

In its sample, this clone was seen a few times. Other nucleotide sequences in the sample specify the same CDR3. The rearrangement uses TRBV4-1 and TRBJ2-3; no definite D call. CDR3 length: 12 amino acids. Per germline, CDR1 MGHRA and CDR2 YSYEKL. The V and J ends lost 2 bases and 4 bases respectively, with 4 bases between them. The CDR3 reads CASSQSPDTQYF. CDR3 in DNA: TGCGCCAGCAGCCAATCCCCAGATACGCAGTATTTT.

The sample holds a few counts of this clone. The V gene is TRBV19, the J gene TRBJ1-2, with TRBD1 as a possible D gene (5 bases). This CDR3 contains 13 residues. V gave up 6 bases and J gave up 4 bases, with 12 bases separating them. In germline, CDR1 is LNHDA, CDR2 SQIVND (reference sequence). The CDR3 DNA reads TGTGCCAGTAGCTCCGGGACCCCCTATGGCTACACCTTC. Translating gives CASSSGTPYGYTF.

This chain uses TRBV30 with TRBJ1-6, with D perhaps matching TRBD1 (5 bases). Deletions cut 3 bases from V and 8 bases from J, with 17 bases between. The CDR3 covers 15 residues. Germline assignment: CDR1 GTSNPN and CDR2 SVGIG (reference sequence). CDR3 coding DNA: TGTGCCTGGAGCCCCCGGCCTAGGGGTTATTCACCCCTCCACTTT. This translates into CAWSPRPRGYSPLHF.

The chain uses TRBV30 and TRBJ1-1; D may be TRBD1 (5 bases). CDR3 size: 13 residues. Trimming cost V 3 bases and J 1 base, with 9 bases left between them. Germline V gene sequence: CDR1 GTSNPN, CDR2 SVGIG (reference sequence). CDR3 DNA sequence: TGTGCCTGGAGCGGGGACGCGAACACTGAAGCTTTCTTT. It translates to CAWSGDANTEAFF.

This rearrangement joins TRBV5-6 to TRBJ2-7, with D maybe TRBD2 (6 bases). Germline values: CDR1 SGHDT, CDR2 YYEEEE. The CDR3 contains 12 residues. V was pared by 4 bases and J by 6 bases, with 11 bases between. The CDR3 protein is CASSAAGGEQYF. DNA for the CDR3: TGTGCCAGCAGCGCCGCCGGGGGCGAGCAGTACTTC.

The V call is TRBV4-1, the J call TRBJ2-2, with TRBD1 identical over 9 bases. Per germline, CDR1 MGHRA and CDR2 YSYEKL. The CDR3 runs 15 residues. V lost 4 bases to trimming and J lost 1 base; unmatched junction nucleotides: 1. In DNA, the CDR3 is TGCGCCAGCAGCCCGGGACAGGGGAACACCGGGGAGCTGTTTTTT. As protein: CASSPGQGNTGELFF.

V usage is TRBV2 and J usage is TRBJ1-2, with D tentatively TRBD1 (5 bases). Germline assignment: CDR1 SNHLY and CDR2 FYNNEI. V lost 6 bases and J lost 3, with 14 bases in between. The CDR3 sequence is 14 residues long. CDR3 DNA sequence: TGTGCCAGCAGACAGGACCCCGGAGACTATGGCTACACCTTC. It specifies CASRQDPGDYGYTF.

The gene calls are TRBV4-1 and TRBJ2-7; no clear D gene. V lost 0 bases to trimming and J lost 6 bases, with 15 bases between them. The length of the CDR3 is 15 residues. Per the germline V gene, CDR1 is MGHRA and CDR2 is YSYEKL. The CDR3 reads CASSQDRKGWGEQYF. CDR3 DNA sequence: TGCGCCAGCAGCCAAGATCGTAAAGGGTGGGGCGAGCAGTACTTC.

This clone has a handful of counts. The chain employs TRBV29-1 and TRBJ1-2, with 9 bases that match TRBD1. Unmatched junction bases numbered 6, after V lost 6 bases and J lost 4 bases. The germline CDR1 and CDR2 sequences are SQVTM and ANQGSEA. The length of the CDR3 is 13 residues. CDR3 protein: CSVATGGSYGYTF. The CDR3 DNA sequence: TGCAGCGTGGCTACAGGGGGCAGCTATGGCTACACCTTC.

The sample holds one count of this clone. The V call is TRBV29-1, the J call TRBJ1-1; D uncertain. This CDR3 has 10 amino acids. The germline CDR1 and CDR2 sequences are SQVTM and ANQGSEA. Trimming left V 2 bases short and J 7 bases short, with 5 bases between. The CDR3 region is CSVELGEAFF. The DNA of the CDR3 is TGCAGCGTTGAACTGGGTGAAGCTTTCTTT. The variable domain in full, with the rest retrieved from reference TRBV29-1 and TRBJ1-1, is SAVISQKPSRDICQRGTSLTIQCQVDSQVTMMFWYRQQPGQSLTLIATANQGSEATYESGFVIDKFPISRPNLTFSTLTVSNMSPEDSSIYLCSVELGEAFFGQGTRLTVV.

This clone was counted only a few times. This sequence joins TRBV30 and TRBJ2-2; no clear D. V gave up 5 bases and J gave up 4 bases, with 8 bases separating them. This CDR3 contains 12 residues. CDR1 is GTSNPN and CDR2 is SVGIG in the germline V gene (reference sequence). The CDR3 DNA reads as TGTGCCTGGTCTGGGCGCACCGGGGAGCTGTTTTTT. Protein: CAWSGRTGELFF.

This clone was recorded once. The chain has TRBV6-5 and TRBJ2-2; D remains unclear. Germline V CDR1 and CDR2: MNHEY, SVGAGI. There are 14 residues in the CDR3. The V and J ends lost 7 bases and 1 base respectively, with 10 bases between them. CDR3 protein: CASMAGLNTGELFF. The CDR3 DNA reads TGTGCCAGCATGGCCGGTCTGAACACCGGGGAGCTGTTTTTT.

CDR3 in amino acids: CASSASGHEQFF. The CDR3 DNA sequence: TGTGCCAGCAGCGCCAGTGGTCATGAGCAGTTCTTC. The V call is TRBV5-6, the J call TRBJ2-1; D call uncertain. Trimming pared 4 bases from V and 8 bases from J, leaving 10 bases between. Per the germline V gene, CDR1 is SGHDT and CDR2 is YYEEEE. The length of the CDR3 is 12 residues.